Included here is one T cell receptor beta chain sequence, with context. This clone's antigen is unknown. Qualities for individual bases were not recorded, and no much larger clone is one base off. The data are from a study of cytomegalovirus exposure and HLA in healthy donors (dated by TCRdb to the late 2010s). Context from the whole study: In an earlier analysis of 587 of the donors, about 270 Gb of sequence data and 95 million to 130 million unique TCR beta sequences from about 179 million T cells were reported. An early release covering roughly 600 HLA-typed donors comprised about 310 gigabases of sequencing data and tens of millions of unique TCR sequences. The genetic ancestry cluster associated with self-reported Caucasian donors included 70% to 85% of the 300 to 400 genotyped donors. The study aimed to test whether cataloging public T cell receptors could reveal signatures of past pathogen exposure. The study used immunosequencing to profile the T cell repertoires of approximately 640 subjects and linked those repertoires to cytomegalovirus serostatus. A separate validation cohort of 100 to 150 different subjects was used in addition to the roughly 700-subject first cohort. To predict cytomegalovirus infection status, the study combined high-throughput TCR immunosequencing, statistical association of individual TCRs with disease status, and machine learning. To study patterns of TCR occurrence, a later analysis re-analyzed previously published TCR beta repertoires from 700 or so donors and added high-resolution HLA genotyping. In the later analysis, no new phenotypic data were used to find candidate immune exposures; instead, reliance was placed on TCR beta sequences and their occurrence across donors. An earlier analysis of a few hundred of the donors applied high-throughput TCR beta sequencing to assess whether each TCR beta V gene segment acted as functional or pseudogenic. Donor age, sex, ethnicity and CMV serostatus were compiled together with the repertoire data. A later genetic analysis took genome-wide SNP genotypes for about 65% of the 666 donors and used that subset as a discovery cohort. All discovery cohort repertoires had been generated using a single sequencing platform. Both class I and class II loci were covered by HLA typing, at four-digit resolution. Typing coverage differed by locus: A, B, C, DRB1 and DQB1 were typed in roughly 620-630 donors, DQA1 in roughly 500, DPA1 in around 610, and DPB1 in around 490. Because of strong linkage in the cohort, roughly five DR-DQ haplotypes were treated as single units for association and clustering. Among some 400 genotyped donors of the cohort, an average of about 240,000 unique TCR beta nucleotide sequences were sequenced per donor, around 20% of them non-productive. The study at large found these results: According to the authors, the approach could potentially be generalized to other disease states and immunological phenotypes. In vitro tests confirmed that a few of the cytomegalovirus-associated TCR beta chains recognize cytomegalovirus antigens. Across donors, most TCR sequences were observed very rarely, whereas some public TCRs were present in many individuals. A later analysis found that TCR association rates varied across HLA loci, with DRB1 alleles showing the most associated TCRs and HLA-C alleles the fewest. Because counts were too low, 15 to 20 rarely observed V segments, including chromosome 9 orphons, were left out of the earlier analysis of 587 of the donors. Because HLA typing was missing for some donors at each locus, association tests included only the typed subset. Some IMGT-functional V segments, including TRBV6-2 and TRBV6-3, could not be told apart with the 87-base-pair reads, so those segments were excluded. Linkage disequilibrium might explain the correlated functional status among segregating V segments, but an unknown experimental factor could not be ruled out. The study gave a list of 150 to 200 TCR beta chains associated with cytomegalovirus. A later analysis associated about 18,000 TCR beta sequences with specific HLA alleles at a false discovery rate of 0.05. An earlier analysis of 587 of the donors showed that most TCR beta V segments appeared in productive rearrangements either about 90% or about 30% of the time, which broadly matched IMGT annotations. Strong co-occurrence of HLA alleles, especially DR and DQ, made assigning TCR associations to individual alleles difficult. The classifier was reported to diagnose cytomegalovirus status with high specificity and sensitivity in both the original and validation cohorts. A cluster of highly shared sequence variants was judged likely to be a technical artifact of the sequencing pipeline. This cohort had only TCR beta chains sequenced, and the lack of alpha or paired-chain data limited which features could be detected. A later analysis found that most CMV-associated TCR beta chains appeared HLA-restricted, with HLA associations seemingly driven largely by CMV exposure. A later analysis reported that several top co-occurrence clusters appeared linked to parvovirus B19, influenza, CMV and Epstein-Barr virus. Immune exposure information for the cohort was limited to CMV serostatus. A further reported finding was that TCR beta sequences accurately predicted the HLA-A and HLA-B alleles for most subjects in the first cohort. In a later genetic analysis, fewer N-insertions in productive TCRs were reported among donors in an Asian-associated ancestry cluster than the approximately 710-donor mean. The presence/absence analyses assumed that sequencing depth was roughly uniform across donors, and that assumption may not be true. An association between a missense DCLRE1C variant and V-gene and J-gene trimming of TCR beta chains was found in a later genetic analysis and replicated in an independent cohort. In a later analysis, HLA-associated TCR beta chains were found to be more clonally expanded and to have lower generation probabilities than equally common non-associated chains.

The library was obtained by the immunoSEQ multiplex PCR assay. For the multiplex PCR, a mixture combining 60 forward primers for TCR Vbeta segments and 13 reverse primers for TCR Jbeta segments was used. Amplification of the CDR3 region of rearranged TCR beta genes was performed with a multiplex PCR assay on genomic DNA. The amplified TCR beta libraries were sequenced on the Illumina HiSeq System as 87-base-pair reads. In the original analysis: A later analysis counted about 80 million unique TCR beta chains across the 550 to 800 repertoires, and 10 million to 11 million of these chains were shared by at least two donors. A nearest-neighbor algorithm error-corrected the raw reads and collapsed the reads into unique sequences, merging closely related sequences to remove PCR and sequencing errors. Alignment of CDR3 sequences to IMGT reference sequences was used to assign V, D and J gene segments. For a sequence to be retained, a match of at least six nucleotides to both a V gene segment and a J gene segment was required. Rearrangements were called productive when the CDR3 lacked stop codons and stayed in frame with V and J; all others were non-productive. Following IMGT convention, CDR3 was defined as the stretch from the second conserved V-encoded cysteine to the conserved J-encoded phenylalanine. Sequences without an unambiguous match to a single V gene segment were excluded from the earlier analysis of a few hundred of the donors. In an earlier analysis of approximately 500 of the donors, a V segment was called functional when productive rearrangements were above 56.7%, and segregating when the standard deviation between donors exceeded 5%. To diagnose cytomegalovirus status from the catalog of TCR beta chain sequences, a statistical classification framework was built. V and J gene assignment, in a later analysis, came from comparing TCR nucleotide sequences with IMGT/GENE-DB human TR gene sequences. In a later analysis, CDR3 sequences and most-parsimonious VDJ recombination scenarios were assigned using the TCRdist pipeline. In a later analysis, every TCR beta chain was defined by the combination of its CDR3 amino acid sequence and its V-gene family, and reads without a unique V-gene family were dropped. In a later analysis, 450 to 600 highly shared, low-generation-probability nucleotide sequences were removed to address suspected cross-contamination and a sequencing artifact. For each public chain, a later analysis derived a clonal expansion index from normalized ranks of inferred template counts within each repertoire. In a later analysis, generation probabilities were computed with a VDJ recombination model fitted to out-of-frame rearrangements, and the resulting probabilities were checked against IGoR. A later analysis scored TCR-TCR, TCR-HLA and TCR-CMV co-occurrence with hypergeometric tests, applying a repertoire-size bias correction to TCR pairs. A later analysis estimated false discovery rates by permuting HLA or CMV assignments 20 times. A later analysis grouped co-occurring TCRs with DBSCAN, adding TCRdist sequence similarity when clustering within HLA-allele-positive subsets. Co-occurrence clustering excluded repertoires with fewer than 30,000 or more than 120,000 public chains, plus five with anomalous nucleotide sharing. TCRdb limited this immuneACCESS table to in-frame rearrangements with V and J called. A share of clones is missing; checked studies link under half to unresolved V genes, and the rest is unexplained. D and trimming come from the DNA, and the V and J calls and clone size come from that table. This sample holds around 150,000 clones; about 72% were observed only once. The ten largest clonotypes hold almost 4.5% of the sample.

The CDR3 numbers 19 residues from cysteine through phenylalanine. Only the CDR3 DNA is retained, 57 bases long and in frame from the first base. The cohort consisted of 670 or so healthy bone marrow donors. At the time of sampling, all cohort members were nominally healthy, though unrecorded immune exposures were likely present. The donor tested CMV seronegative and was one of the 352 seronegative cohort members. Every donor gave a peripheral blood sample, and the peripheral blood mononuclear cells from that sample were used for TCR beta sequencing. The Qiagen DNeasy Blood Extraction Kit was used to extract genomic DNA from the blood cell samples.

The TCR was taken from a man aged 55 to 70 in good health and CMV-seronegative. What was sequenced was PBMCs. The chain couples TRBV1 to TRBJ2-1; no check of the table's D call, TRBD2, against the DNA was made. TRBV1 is termed a pseudogene. The CDR3 reads as follows: CTSSQERLAGGWANNEQFF. The nucleotide sequence reads TGCACCAGCAGCCAAGAACGACTAGCGGGAGGGTGGGCCAACAATGAGCAGTTCTTC.